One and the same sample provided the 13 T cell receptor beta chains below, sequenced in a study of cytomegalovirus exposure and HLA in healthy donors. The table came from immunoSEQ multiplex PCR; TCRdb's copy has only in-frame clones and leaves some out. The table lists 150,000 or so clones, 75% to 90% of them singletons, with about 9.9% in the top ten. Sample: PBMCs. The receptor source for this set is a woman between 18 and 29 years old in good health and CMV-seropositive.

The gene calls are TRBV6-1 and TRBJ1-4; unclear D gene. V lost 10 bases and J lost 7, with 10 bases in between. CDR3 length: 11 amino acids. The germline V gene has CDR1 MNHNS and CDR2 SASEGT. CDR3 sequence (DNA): TGTGCCACCCATGCTAGTGAAAAACTGTTTTTT. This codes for CATHASEKLFF.

The CDR3 DNA reads as TGTGCCAGCAGTAAACAACAGGGGTGGCATTCACCCCTCCACTTT. It codes for CASSKQQGWHSPLHF. The V and J genes are TRBV6-5 and TRBJ1-6, with 7 bases lining up with TRBD1. Germline V gene data show CDR1 as MNHEY and CDR2 as SVGAGI. The V and J ends lost 5 bases and 8 bases, in that order; junction bases with no gene match: 9. The CDR3 extends over 15 amino acids.

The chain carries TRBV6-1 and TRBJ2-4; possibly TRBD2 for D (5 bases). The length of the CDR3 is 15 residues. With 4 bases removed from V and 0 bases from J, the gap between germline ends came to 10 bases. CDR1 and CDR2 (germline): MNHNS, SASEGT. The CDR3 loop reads CASSGERLAKNIQYF. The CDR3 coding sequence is TGTGCCAGCAGTGGGGAGCGGCTAGCCAAAAACATTCAGTACTTC.

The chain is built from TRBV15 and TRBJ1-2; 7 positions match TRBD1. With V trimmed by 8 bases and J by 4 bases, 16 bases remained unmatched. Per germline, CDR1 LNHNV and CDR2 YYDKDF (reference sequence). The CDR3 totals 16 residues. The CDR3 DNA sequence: TGTGCCACCTCCCGGGACAGAAAGGTCCTTGCCTATGGCTACACCTTC. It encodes CATSRDRKVLAYGYTF.

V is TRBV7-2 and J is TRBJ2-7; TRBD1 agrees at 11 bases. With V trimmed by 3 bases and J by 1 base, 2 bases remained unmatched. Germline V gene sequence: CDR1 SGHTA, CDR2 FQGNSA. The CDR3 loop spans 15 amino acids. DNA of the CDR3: TGTGCCAGCAGCTTTAGGGACAGGGGGTCCTACGAGCAGTACTTC. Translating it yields CASSFRDRGSYEQYF.

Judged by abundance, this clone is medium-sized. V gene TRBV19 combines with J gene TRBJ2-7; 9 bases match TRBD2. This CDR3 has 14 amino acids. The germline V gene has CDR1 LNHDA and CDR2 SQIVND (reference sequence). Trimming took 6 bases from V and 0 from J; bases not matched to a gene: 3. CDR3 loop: CASRMTSGSYEQYF. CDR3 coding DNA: TGTGCCAGTAGGATGACTAGCGGCTCCTACGAGCAGTACTTC.

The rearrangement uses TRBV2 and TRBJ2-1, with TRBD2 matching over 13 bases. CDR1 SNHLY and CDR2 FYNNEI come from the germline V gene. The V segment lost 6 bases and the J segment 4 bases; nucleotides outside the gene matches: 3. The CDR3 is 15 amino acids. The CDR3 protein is CASRSTSGGYNEQFF. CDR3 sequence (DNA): TGTGCCAGCAGATCGACTAGCGGGGGGTACAATGAGCAGTTCTTC.

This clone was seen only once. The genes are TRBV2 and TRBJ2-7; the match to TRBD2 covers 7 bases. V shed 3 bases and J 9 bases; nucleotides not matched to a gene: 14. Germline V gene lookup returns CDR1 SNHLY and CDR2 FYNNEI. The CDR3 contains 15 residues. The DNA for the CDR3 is TGTGCCAGCAGTGAGGGGGACTATGACCTTTTCGGGCAGTACTTC. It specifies CASSEGDYDLFGQYF.

The CDR3 loop is CASSLTQGLNEQFF. CDR3 coding DNA: TGTGCCAGCAGCTTAACTCAGGGGTTGAATGAGCAGTTCTTC. The chain links TRBV7-9 to TRBJ2-1; D possibly corresponds to TRBD1 (6 bases). The CDR3 is 14 residues long. Germline V gene data show CDR1 as SEHNR and CDR2 as FQNEAQ (reference sequence). Trimming removed 2 bases from V and 7 bases from J, with 12 bases in between.

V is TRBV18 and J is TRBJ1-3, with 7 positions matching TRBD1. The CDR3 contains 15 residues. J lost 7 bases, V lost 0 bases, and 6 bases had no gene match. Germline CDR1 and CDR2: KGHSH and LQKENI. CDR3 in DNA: TGTGCCAGCTCACCACCGACAGGGACAATCAACACCATATATTTT. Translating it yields CASSPPTGTINTIYF.

CDR3 DNA sequence: TGTGCCAGCAGTTATCGGCAGGTCACAGATACGCAGTATTTT. Translated: CASSYRQVTDTQYF. The chain employs TRBV6-6 and TRBJ2-3; D is ambiguous. The CDR3 runs 14 residues. The germline V and J ends were trimmed by 3 bases and 2 bases, with 9 bases remaining between them. Germline-derived CDR1 and CDR2 are MNHNY and SVGAGI (reference sequence).

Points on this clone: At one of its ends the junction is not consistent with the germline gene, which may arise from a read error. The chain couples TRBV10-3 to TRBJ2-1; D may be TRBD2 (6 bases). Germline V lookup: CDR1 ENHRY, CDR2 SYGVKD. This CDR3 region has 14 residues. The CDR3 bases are TGTGCCACCAGTCCCTCGGGGGAGAGCAATGAGCAGTTCTTC. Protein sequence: CATSPSGESNEQFF.

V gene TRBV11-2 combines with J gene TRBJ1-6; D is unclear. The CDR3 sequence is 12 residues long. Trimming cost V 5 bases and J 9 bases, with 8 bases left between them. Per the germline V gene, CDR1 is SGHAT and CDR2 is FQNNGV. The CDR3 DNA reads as TGTGCCAGCAGCCCCTCGTTTTCACCCCTCCACTTT. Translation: CASSPSFSPLHF.